This section outlines one TCR beta chain sequence together with its context. Which antigen it targets is not known. Per-base quality was not reported, and no clone a single base away is much larger than it. Libraries were made using PCR. These reads were obtained on an Illumina HiSeq 2500. Unique molecular identifiers were incorporated into TCR beta cDNA libraries to reduce PCR and sequencing biases. Roughly 500,000 cDNA molecules were obtained per 1 to 10 million input T cells, so each molecule approximated one T cell. The patient libraries were prepared and sequenced using the same protocol as the earlier healthy control dataset. Samples belonging to the same batch were prepared together, multiplexed and sequenced on a shared HiSeq lane. On the authors' methods: Raw barcoded reads were processed with MIGEC, discarding single-read molecular identifier groups before consensus assembly and CDR3 extraction. Clonotype tables were post-analysed with VDJtools, and diversity was normalized by down-sampling all datasets to the smallest sample size. Repertoire overlap clustering matched CDR3 amino acid but not nucleotide sequences to correct batch-related cross-sample contamination. The raw public reads went through TCRdb reprocessing: fastp at Q25, MiXCR clone calling, in-frame beta chains kept. Under each unique CDR3 protein, matching rows form one entry showing the most common genes and DNA. The authors' filters were not applied to this entry. The sample includes some 190,000 distinct CDR3 sequences, with about 30% observed a single time. The ten largest clones represent around 3.7% of the sample.

This entry comes from a study of post-analysis software for immune sequencing data (dated by TCRdb to between 2014 and 2016). In terms of the full investigation: Disease courses on record covered relapsing-remitting, secondary progressive and progressive-relapsing multiple sclerosis, though some patients had no subtype annotation. The patient repertoires were set against around eleven previously published healthy control repertoires from donors whose ages ranged from roughly 6 to 26 years. A subset of samples was prepared in parallel using single-end sample barcoding, then pooled and co-amplified after Illumina adapter ligation.

To demonstrate the VDJtools post-analysis software, the study profiled TCR beta repertoires from the peripheral blood of around 13 young patients with multiple sclerosis. Multiple sclerosis patients were children and adolescents aged roughly 6 to 17 years. Clipping removes 8 bases from V and 7 bases from J, with 6 as the unmatched junction base count. CDR3 length: 13 amino acids, cysteine to phenylalanine. Of the read, only the CDR3 DNA is kept; its 39 bases are in frame from base 1. Reading the germline V gene gives CDR1 SNHLY and CDR2 FYNNEI. What the work shows at the level of the full study, not this receptor alone: The control group was slightly older than the multiple sclerosis patient group. Normalized Chao1 diversity was significantly lower in multiple sclerosis patients than controls, suggesting substantial peripheral T-cell clonal expansion. Patients showed significantly higher frequencies than controls for five TRBV segments, among them TRBV5-6, TRBV5-1 and TRBV20-1. Direct clustering with F measure revealed strong co-clustering of samples prepared in the same batch, which led to a batch-effect correction.

Here the chain combines TRBV2 and TRBJ2-1; 9 bases in between match TRBD1. Sequenced material: blood. The clonotype originates from a girl aged 2-17 years with multiple sclerosis. The encoded CDR3 is CASQRDRENEQFF. The DNA sequence is given as TGTGCCAGCCAACGGGACAGGGAGAATGAGCAGTTCTTC.